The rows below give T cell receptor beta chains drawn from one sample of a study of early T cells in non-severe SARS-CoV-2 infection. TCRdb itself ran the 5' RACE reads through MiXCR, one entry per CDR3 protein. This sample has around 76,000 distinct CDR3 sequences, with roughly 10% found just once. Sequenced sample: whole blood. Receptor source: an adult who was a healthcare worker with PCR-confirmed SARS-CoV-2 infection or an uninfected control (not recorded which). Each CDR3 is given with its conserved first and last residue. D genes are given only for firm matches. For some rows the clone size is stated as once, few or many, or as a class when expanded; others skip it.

CDR3 protein: CASSQEARAGEKLFF
CDR3 DNA: TGCGCCAGCAGCCAAGAAGCCCGGGCCGGGGAAAAACTGTTTTTT
J gene: TRBJ1-4
clone size: .
D gene: .
V gene: TRBV4-1

CDR3 protein: CASSLGRHPGAEAFF
CDR3 DNA: TGTGCCAGCAGCTTAGGGAGACACCCGGGGGCCGAAGCTTTCTTT
J gene: TRBJ1-1
clone size: few
D gene: .
V gene: TRBV7-8

CDR3 protein: CSVDRDGYEQYF
CDR3 DNA: TGCAGCGTTGACAGGGACGGCTACGAGCAGTACTTC
J gene: TRBJ2-7
clone size: few
D gene: .
V gene: TRBV29-1

CDR3 protein: CASSPGQQETQYF
CDR3 DNA: TGTGCCAGCTCACCAGGGCAGCAAGAGACCCAGTACTTC
J gene: TRBJ2-5
clone size: few
D gene: .
V gene: TRBV18

CDR3 protein: CASSFGQGVDTQYF
CDR3 DNA: TGTGCCAGCAGCTTTGGACAGGGGGTAGATACGCAGTATTTT
J gene: TRBJ2-3
clone size: few
D gene: TRBD1
V gene: TRBV5-4

CDR3 protein: CSARDRTLSYEQYF
CDR3 DNA: TGCAGTGCTAGAGATCGGACACTATCCTACGAGCAGTACTTC
J gene: TRBJ2-7
clone size: many
D gene: .
V gene: TRBV20-1

CDR3 protein: CASSSAISSYNSPLHF
CDR3 DNA: TGTGCCAGCAGCTCCGCCATTAGCTCCTATAATTCACCCCTCCACTTT
J gene: TRBJ1-6
clone size: few
D gene: .
V gene: TRBV7-9

CDR3 protein: CASSEEVAGSTDTQYF
CDR3 DNA: TGTGCCAGCAGTGAAGAGGTAGCGGGGAGCACAGATACGCAGTATTTT
J gene: TRBJ2-3
clone size: many
D gene: TRBD2
V gene: TRBV2

CDR3 protein: CASSPVSEGFDEQFF
CDR3 DNA: TGTGCCAGCAGCCCCGTCTCAGAGGGGTTCGATGAGCAGTTCTTC
J gene: TRBJ2-1
clone size: few
D gene: .
V gene: TRBV6-2/TRBV6-3

CDR3 protein: CASSLGTGADTQYF
CDR3 DNA: TGCGCCAGCAGCTTGGGGACAGGGGCAGATACGCAGTATTTT
J gene: TRBJ2-3
clone size: few
D gene: TRBD1
V gene: TRBV5-1

CDR3 protein: CASSSDRGTEAFF
CDR3 DNA: TGTGCCAGCAGCTCTGACAGGGGCACTGAAGCTTTCTTT
J gene: TRBJ1-1
clone size: .
D gene: TRBD1
V gene: TRBV7-3

CDR3 protein: CSVERLGETEYGYTF
CDR3 DNA: TGCAGCGTTGAGCGTTTAGGAGAGACAGAATATGGCTACACCTTC
J gene: TRBJ1-2
clone size: few
D gene: .
V gene: TRBV29-1

CDR3 protein: CATSRDLQLEAFF
CDR3 DNA: TGTGCCACCAGCAGAGATCTACAGCTTGAAGCTTTCTTT
J gene: TRBJ1-1
clone size: many
D gene: .
V gene: TRBV15

CDR3 protein: CASSSGLYEQYF
CDR3 DNA: TGTGCCAGCAGCTCGGGACTCTACGAGCAGTACTTC
J gene: TRBJ2-7
clone size: many
D gene: .
V gene: TRBV7-9

CDR3 protein: CASSPTQGADTQYF
CDR3 DNA: TGTGCCAGCAGCCCGACCCAGGGAGCAGATACGCAGTATTTT
J gene: TRBJ2-3
clone size: .
D gene: .
V gene: TRBV7-9

CDR3 protein: CASSPDTSYEQYF
CDR3 DNA: TGTGCCAGCAGCCCGGACACCTCCTACGAGCAGTACTTC
J gene: TRBJ2-7
clone size: many
D gene: .
V gene: TRBV4-2